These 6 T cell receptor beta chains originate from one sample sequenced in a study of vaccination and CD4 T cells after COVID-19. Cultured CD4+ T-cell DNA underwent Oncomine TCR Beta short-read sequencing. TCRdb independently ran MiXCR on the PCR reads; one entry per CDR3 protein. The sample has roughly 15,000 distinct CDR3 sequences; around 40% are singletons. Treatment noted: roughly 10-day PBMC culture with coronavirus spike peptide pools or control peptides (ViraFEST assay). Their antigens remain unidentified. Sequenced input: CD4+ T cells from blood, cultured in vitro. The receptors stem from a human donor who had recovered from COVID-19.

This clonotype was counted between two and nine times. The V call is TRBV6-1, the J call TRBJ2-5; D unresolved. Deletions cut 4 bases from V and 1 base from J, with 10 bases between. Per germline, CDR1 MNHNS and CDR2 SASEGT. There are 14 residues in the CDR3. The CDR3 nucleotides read TGTGCCAGCAGTGTATACAGTCCCCAAGAGACCCAGTACTTC. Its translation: CASSVYSPQETQYF.

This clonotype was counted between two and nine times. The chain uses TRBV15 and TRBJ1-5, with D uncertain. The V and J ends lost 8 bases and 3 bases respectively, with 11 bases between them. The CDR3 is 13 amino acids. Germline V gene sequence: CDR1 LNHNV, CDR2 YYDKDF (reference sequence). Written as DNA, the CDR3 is TGTGCCACCTGCCCCCAGGACAATCAGCCCCAGCATTTT. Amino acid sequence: CATCPQDNQPQHF.

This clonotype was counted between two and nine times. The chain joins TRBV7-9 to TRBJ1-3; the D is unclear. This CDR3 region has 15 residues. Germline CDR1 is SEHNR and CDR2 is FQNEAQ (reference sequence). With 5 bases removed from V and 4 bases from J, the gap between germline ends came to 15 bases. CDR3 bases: TGTGCCAGCAGCCCCGCCGTTGCGGCAGGAAACACCATATATTTT. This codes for CASSPAVAAGNTIYF.

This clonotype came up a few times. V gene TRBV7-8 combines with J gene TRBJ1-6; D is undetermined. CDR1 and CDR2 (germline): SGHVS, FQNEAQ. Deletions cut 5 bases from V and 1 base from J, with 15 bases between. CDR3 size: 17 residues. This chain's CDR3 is CASSPLPAVSYNSPLHF. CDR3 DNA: TGTGCCAGCAGCCCGCTCCCAGCGGTGTCCTATAATTCACCCCTCCACTTT. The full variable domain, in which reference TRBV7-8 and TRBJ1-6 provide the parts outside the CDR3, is GAGVSQSPRYKVAKRGQDVALRCDPISGHVSLFWYQQALGQGPEFLTYFQNEAQLDKSGLPSDRFFAERPEGSVSTLKIQRTQQEDSAVYLCASSPLPAVSYNSPLHFGNGTRLTVT.

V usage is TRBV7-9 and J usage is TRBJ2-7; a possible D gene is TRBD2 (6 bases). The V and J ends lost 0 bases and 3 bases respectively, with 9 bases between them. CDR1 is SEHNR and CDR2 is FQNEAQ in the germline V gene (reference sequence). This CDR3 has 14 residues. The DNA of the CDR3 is TGTGCCAGCAGCTTAGCTAGCGGACGCTACGAGCAGTACTTC. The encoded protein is CASSLASGRYEQYF. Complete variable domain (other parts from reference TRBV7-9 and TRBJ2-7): DTGVSQNPRHKITKRGQNVTFRCDPISEHNRLYWYRQTLGQGPEFLTYFQNEAQLEKSRLLSDRFSAERPKGSFSTLEIQRTEQGDSAMYLCASSLASGRYEQYFGPGTRLTVT.

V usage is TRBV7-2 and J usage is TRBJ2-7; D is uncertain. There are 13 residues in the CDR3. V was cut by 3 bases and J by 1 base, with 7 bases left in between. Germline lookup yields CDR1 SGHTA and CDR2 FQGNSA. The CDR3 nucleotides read TGTGCCAGCAGCTTCGGACGGTCCTACGAGCAGTACTTC. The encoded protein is CASSFGRSYEQYF.